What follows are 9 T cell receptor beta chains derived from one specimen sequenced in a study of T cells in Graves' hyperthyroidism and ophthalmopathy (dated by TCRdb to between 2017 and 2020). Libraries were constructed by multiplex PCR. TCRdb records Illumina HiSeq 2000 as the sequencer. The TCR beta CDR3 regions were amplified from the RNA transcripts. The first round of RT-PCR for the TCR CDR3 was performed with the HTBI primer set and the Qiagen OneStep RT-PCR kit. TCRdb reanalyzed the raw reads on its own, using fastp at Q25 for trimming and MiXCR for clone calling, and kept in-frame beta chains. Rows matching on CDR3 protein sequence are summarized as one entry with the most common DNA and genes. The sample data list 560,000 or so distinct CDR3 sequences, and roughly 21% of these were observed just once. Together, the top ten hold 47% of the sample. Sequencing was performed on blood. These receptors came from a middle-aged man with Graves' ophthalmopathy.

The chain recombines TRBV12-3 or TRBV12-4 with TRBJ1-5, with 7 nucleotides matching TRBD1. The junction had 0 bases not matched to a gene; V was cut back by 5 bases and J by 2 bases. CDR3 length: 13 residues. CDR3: CASSTGGNQPQHF. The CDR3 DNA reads TGTGCCAGCAGTACAGGGGGCAATCAGCCCCAGCATTTT.

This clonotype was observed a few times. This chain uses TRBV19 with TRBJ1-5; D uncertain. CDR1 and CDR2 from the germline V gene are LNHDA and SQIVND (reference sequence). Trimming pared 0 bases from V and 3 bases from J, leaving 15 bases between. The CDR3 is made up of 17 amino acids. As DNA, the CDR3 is TGTGCCAGTAGTATAGAGAGACATGCCCGCATCAATCAGCCCCAGCATTTT. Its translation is CASSIERHARINQPQHF.

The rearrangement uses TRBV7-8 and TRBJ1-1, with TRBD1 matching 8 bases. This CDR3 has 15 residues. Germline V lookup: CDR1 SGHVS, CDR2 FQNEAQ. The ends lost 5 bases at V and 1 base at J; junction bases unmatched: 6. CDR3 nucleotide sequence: TGTGCCAGCAGCATCCAGGGGGCTCGGAACACTGAAGCTTTCTTT. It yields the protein CASSIQGARNTEAFF.

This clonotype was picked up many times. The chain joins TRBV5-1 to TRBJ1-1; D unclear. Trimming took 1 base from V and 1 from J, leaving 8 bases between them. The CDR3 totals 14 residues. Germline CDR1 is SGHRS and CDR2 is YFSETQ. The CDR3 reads CASSLSAQNTEAFF. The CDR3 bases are TGCGCCAGCAGCTTGTCGGCTCAGAACACTGAAGCTTTCTTT.

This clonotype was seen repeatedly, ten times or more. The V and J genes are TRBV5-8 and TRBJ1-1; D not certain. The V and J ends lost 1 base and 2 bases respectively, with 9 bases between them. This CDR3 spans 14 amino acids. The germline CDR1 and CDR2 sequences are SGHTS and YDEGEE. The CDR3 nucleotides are TGTGCCAGCAGCTTGAAACAGATCAACACTGAAGCTTTCTTT. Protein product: CASSLKQINTEAFF. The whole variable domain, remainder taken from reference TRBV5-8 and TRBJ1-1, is EAGVTQSPTHLIKTRGQQATLRCSPISGHTSVYWYQQALGLGLQFLLWYDEGEERNRGNFPPRFSGRQFPNYSSELNVNALELEDSALYLCASSLKQINTEAFFGQGTRLTVV.

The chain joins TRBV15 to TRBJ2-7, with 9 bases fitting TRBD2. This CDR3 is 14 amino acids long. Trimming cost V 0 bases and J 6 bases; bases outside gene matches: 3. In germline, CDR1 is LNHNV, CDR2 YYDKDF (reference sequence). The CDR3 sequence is CATSRERTSVEQYF. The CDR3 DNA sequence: TGTGCCACCAGCAGAGAGAGGACTAGCGTCGAGCAGTACTTC.

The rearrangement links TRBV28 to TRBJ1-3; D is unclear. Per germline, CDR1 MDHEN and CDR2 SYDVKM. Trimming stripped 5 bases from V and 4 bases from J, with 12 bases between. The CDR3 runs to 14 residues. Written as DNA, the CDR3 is TGTGCCAGCAGTCCCCATGAGGAAGGAAACACCATATATTTT. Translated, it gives CASSPHEEGNTIYF.

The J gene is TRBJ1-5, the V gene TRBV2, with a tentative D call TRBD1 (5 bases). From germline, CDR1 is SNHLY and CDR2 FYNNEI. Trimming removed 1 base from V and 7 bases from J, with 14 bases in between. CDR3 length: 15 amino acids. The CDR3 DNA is TGTGCCAGCAGTGAAGATATAAAGAGGGGACAGCCCCAGCATTTT. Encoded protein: CASSEDIKRGQPQHF.

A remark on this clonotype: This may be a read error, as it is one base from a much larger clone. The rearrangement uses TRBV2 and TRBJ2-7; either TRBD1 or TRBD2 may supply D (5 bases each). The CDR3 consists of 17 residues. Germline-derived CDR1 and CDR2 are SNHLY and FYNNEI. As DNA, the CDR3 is TGTGCCAGCAGTGAACCCAAAGGGACCCTTAGCTCCTGCGAGCAGTACTTC. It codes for CASSEPKGTLSSCEQYF. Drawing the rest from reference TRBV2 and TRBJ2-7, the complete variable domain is EPEVTQTPSHQVTQMGQEVILRCVPISNHLYFYWYRQILGQKVEFLVSFYNNEISEKSEIFDDQFSVERPDGSNFTLKIRSTKLEDSAMYFCASSEPKGTLSSCEQYFGPGTRLTVT.